The 10 T cell receptor beta chains below come from one sample, sequenced in a study of cytomegalovirus exposure and HLA in healthy donors. Vbeta (60) and Jbeta (13) primers were used in the PCR. Libraries were prepared by immunoSEQ multiplex PCR; TCRdb keeps only in-frame clonotypes and omits some of them. Counted here are fewer than 200,000 clones, 81% occurring once; the ten biggest clones make up roughly 5.2%. Sequencing input: PBMCs. The receptors here all came from a woman aged 18-29 years in good health and CMV-seropositive.

The rearrangement links TRBV29-1 to TRBJ2-5, with D unclear. This CDR3 spans 11 amino acids. CDR1 SQVTM and CDR2 ANQGSEA come from the germline V gene. Between the trimmed V and J ends, which lost 7 bases and 2 bases, there was a span of 8 bases. CDR3 sequence (DNA): TGCAGCGCCGCGGAGCAAGAGACCCAGTACTTC. Protein: CSAAEQETQYF.

V and J are TRBV28 and TRBJ1-2, with D possibly TRBD1 on 5 matching bases. Trimming cost V 5 bases and J 5 bases, with 15 bases left between them. There are 14 residues in the CDR3. The germline V gene has CDR1 MDHEN and CDR2 SYDVKM. The CDR3 is CASSPTDDPYGYTF. The CDR3 DNA reads as TGTGCCAGCAGTCCGACAGACGACCCATATGGCTACACCTTC.

This chain links TRBV11-3 with TRBJ2-1, with 9 bases lining up with TRBD1. Trimming removed 3 bases from V and 0 bases from J; junction bases left unmatched: 3. The length of the CDR3 is 16 residues. Germline CDR1 is SGHNT and CDR2 is YENEEA. The CDR3 region is CASSFTGGASYNEQFF. The CDR3 nucleotides are TGTGCCAGCAGCTTTACAGGGGGCGCCTCCTACAATGAGCAGTTCTTC.

The rearrangement links TRBV29-1 to TRBJ2-3; 10 bases line up with TRBD1. This CDR3 region has 18 residues. The V gene end was trimmed by 1 base and the J gene end by 3 bases; junction bases not matched to a gene: 13. Germline V gene data show CDR1 as SQVTM and CDR2 as ANQGSEA. CDR3 DNA sequence: TGCAGCGTTGAAGGGAGGCGATTAGACAGGGGGCGGACAGATACGCAGTATTTT. Translating gives CSVEGRRLDRGRTDTQYF.

The gene calls are TRBV28 and TRBJ1-3; no clear D gene. Trimming shortened V by 5 bases and J by 5 bases, and 13 bases separated the two germline ends. Germline V lookup: CDR1 MDHEN, CDR2 SYDVKM. The CDR3 sequence is 14 residues long. This CDR3 reads CASSPPSVRNTIYF. CDR3 coding DNA: TGTGCCAGCAGTCCCCCGTCGGTTCGAAACACCATATATTTT.

The chain combines TRBV7-5 with TRBJ2-7; TRBD2 is taken as the D call from the table, unchecked against the DNA. TRBV7-5 is recorded as a pseudogene. There are 13 residues in the CDR3. CDR3 coding DNA: TGTGTCAGAATATTGCGGGGGGCGGGAGAGCAGTACTTC. This gives the protein CVRILRGAGEQYF.

The chain is built from TRBV19 and TRBJ1-1, with D perhaps matching TRBD1 (6 bases). CDR1 and CDR2 from the germline V gene are LNHDA and SQIVND (reference sequence). This CDR3 contains 18 residues. V lost 3 bases to trimming and J lost 3 bases, with 23 bases between them. The CDR3 here is CASSMGKNRERGDTEAFF. CDR3 coding DNA: TGTGCCAGTAGTATGGGGAAAAACAGGGAGCGGGGGGACACTGAAGCTTTCTTT.

The CDR3 bases are TGCGCCAGCAGGACAGGCCTCAATCAGCCCCAGCATTTT. As protein: CASRTGLNQPQHF. The chain has TRBV5-1 and TRBJ1-5; TRBD1 might be the D (6 bases). This CDR3 has 13 residues. Germline assignment: CDR1 SGHRS and CDR2 YFSETQ. V lost 5 bases and J lost 3, with 9 bases in between.

The chain is built from TRBV19 and TRBJ2-1, with 7 bases matching TRBD1. Trimming took 6 bases from V and 4 from J; bases not matched to a gene: 9. Germline V CDR1 and CDR2: LNHDA, SQIVND (reference sequence). The CDR3 contains 15 residues. The CDR3 DNA follows: TGTGCCAGTAGGGCCGCCGGGACAGTTTACAATGAGCAGTTCTTC. It codes for CASRAAGTVYNEQFF.

The chain couples TRBV19 to TRBJ2-2, with D possibly TRBD2 on 6 matching bases. The V end was cut by 6 bases, the J end by 1 base, with 15 bases between. There are 16 residues in the CDR3. CDR1 LNHDA and CDR2 SQIVND come from the germline V gene (reference sequence). CDR3 loop: CASRAPTEGNTGELFF. In DNA, the CDR3 is TGTGCCAGTAGGGCCCCCACGGAGGGGAACACCGGGGAGCTGTTTTTT. Based on the CDR3 plus reference TRBV19 and TRBJ2-2, the full variable domain is DGGITQSPKYLFRKEGQNVTLSCEQNLNHDAMYWYRQDPGQGLRLIYYSQIVNDFQKGDIAEGYSVSREKKESFPLTVTSAQKNPTAFYLCASRAPTEGNTGELFFGEGSRLTVL.